What follows are 24 T cell receptor beta chains derived from one specimen sequenced in a study of OX40 agonist ivuxolimab in advanced cancers. The repertoire was sequenced with immunoSEQ multiplex PCR; TCRdb's copy has only in-frame clones and lacks some. The sample holds 72,000 or so clones, more than 65% seen once. Sequenced here: CD4+ or CD8+ T cells sorted from blood, sampled in a trial of the OX40 agonist ivuxolimab. The receptors shown here come from an adult with an advanced solid tumor such as melanoma, head and neck, liver or kidney cancer.

The chain has TRBV9 and TRBJ2-3; TRBD1 or TRBD2 may be the D gene (5 bases each). The germline gives CDR1 SGDLS, CDR2 YYNGEE. Trimming removed 3 bases from V and 1 base from J, with 9 bases in between. This CDR3 region has 14 residues. Written as DNA, the CDR3 is TGTGCCAGCAGCGATGGGACCCGCACAGATACGCAGTATTTT. The encoded protein is CASSDGTRTDTQYF.

The chain combines TRBV6-5 with TRBJ1-1; D perhaps matches TRBD1 (6 bases). Germline values: CDR1 MNHEY, CDR2 SVGAGI. The V gene lost 5 bases and the J gene lost 2 bases, with 12 bases spanning the gap. This CDR3 spans 14 amino acids. In nucleotides, the CDR3 is TGTGCCAGCAGTGTGCCGGGGGCTAACACTGAAGCTTTCTTT. Protein sequence: CASSVPGANTEAFF.

V is TRBV25-1 and J is TRBJ1-1; 8 bases fit TRBD1. The trim removed 7 bases at V and 6 bases at J, leaving 7 bases unmatched. Germline V gives CDR1 MGHDK, CDR2 SYGVNS. The length of the CDR3 is 13 residues. The CDR3 DNA reads as TGTGCCAGCATCCGGACAGGGTCATCTGAAGCTTTCTTT. Amino acid sequence: CASIRTGSSEAFF.

V is TRBV5-4 and J is TRBJ1-1; D gene ambiguous. The CDR3 is 11 residues long. Trimming removed 3 bases from V and 8 bases from J, with 8 bases in between. Germline CDR1 SGHNT, CDR2 YYREEE (reference sequence). The CDR3 DNA follows: TGTGCCAGCAGCTGGGAGAGGGAAGCTTTCTTT. Its protein is CASSWEREAFF.

The rearrangement links TRBV5-8 to TRBJ1-3; 7 nucleotides agree with TRBD1. V lost 1 base and J lost 0; bases outside the gene matches: 1. Per germline, CDR1 SGHTS and CDR2 YDEGEE. The CDR3 runs to 15 residues. CDR3: CASSLWDSSGNTIYF. The CDR3, as DNA: TGTGCCAGCAGCTTGTGGGACAGCTCTGGAAACACCATATATTTT.

This clone has more than one count but fewer than ten. The chain combines TRBV2 with TRBJ2-7, with 8 bases fitting TRBD1. Unmatched junction bases numbered 3, after V lost 9 bases and J lost 2 bases. CDR1 is SNHLY, CDR2 FYNNEI, per germline. The CDR3 is made up of 12 amino acids. CDR3 protein: CASTDRAYEQYF. In nucleotides, the CDR3 is TGTGCCAGTACGGACAGGGCCTACGAGCAGTACTTC.

This clone showed up just once. The chain uses TRBV7-2 and TRBJ1-6; 8 bases map to TRBD1. The V gene end was trimmed by 10 bases and the J gene end by 6 bases; junction bases not matched to a gene: 5. This CDR3 region has 13 residues. Germline assignment: CDR1 SGHTA and CDR2 FQGNSA. CDR3 in amino acids: CATTGQANSPLHF. In nucleotides, the CDR3 is TGTGCCACGACGGGACAGGCTAATTCACCCCTCCACTTT.

The chain is built from TRBV6-6 and TRBJ1-2, with a tentative D call TRBD1 (5 bases). This CDR3 is 15 amino acids long. Trimming pared 0 bases from V and 8 bases from J, leaving 16 bases between. CDR1 and CDR2 from the germline V gene are MNHNY and SVGAGI (reference sequence). CDR3 DNA sequence: TGTGCCAGCAGTTACTCTAAGCCAGGGTTAGAAGGCTACACCTTC. This sequence encodes CASSYSKPGLEGYTF.

The V gene is TRBV19, the J gene TRBJ1-5; 7 bases match TRBD1. Germline V gene sequence: CDR1 LNHDA, CDR2 SQIVND (reference sequence). V shed 5 bases and J 4 bases; nucleotides not matched to a gene: 8. This CDR3 comprises 15 residues. CDR3 nucleotides: TGTGCCAGTAGTGGCCGGGACAGACCTAATCAGCCCCAGCATTTT. Residues: CASSGRDRPNQPQHF.

This clone was observed a single time. The CDR3 coding sequence is TGTGCCAGTAGTATCGCAGGGAGGGGCTACACCTTC. Its translation: CASSIAGRGYTF. The chain couples TRBV19 to TRBJ1-2; the D gene is possibly TRBD1 (5 bases). This CDR3 is built from 12 residues. The germline V gene encodes CDR1 LNHDA and CDR2 SQIVND (reference sequence). Trimming stripped 3 bases from V and 8 bases from J, with 10 bases between.

The rearrangement uses TRBV5-8 and TRBJ1-3, with unresolved D. The CDR3 has 13 residues. Germline CDR1 and CDR2: SGHTS and YDEGEE. Deletions cut 0 bases from V and 4 bases from J, with 5 bases between. The DNA for the CDR3 is TGTGCCAGCAGCTTGGCCAGAGGAAACACCATATATTTT. It is translated as CASSLARGNTIYF.

This clone was seen a handful of times. The chain carries TRBV2 and TRBJ2-1; D not certain. V lost 1 base to trimming and J lost 4 bases, with 8 bases between them. Looked up from germline, CDR1 is SNHLY and CDR2 is FYNNEI. The CDR3 sequence is 14 residues long. CDR3 amino acids: CASSEERQYNEQFF. The CDR3 bases are TGTGCCAGCAGTGAAGAGAGGCAGTACAATGAGCAGTTCTTC. Based on the CDR3 plus reference TRBV2 and TRBJ2-1, the full variable domain is EPEVTQTPSHQVTQMGQEVILRCVPISNHLYFYWYRQILGQKVEFLVSFYNNEISEKSEIFDDQFSVERPDGSNFTLKIRSTKLEDSAMYFCASSEERQYNEQFFGPGTRLTVL.

This clone was picked up one time. The chain recombines TRBV7-2 with TRBJ2-7, with a possible D match to TRBD2 (6 bases). Per the germline V gene, CDR1 is SGHTA and CDR2 is FQGNSA. Trimming stripped 3 bases from V and 5 bases from J, with 11 bases between. This CDR3 is built from 13 residues. In nucleotides, the CDR3 is TGTGCCAGCAGCTTCGGTTGGGGGGACGAGCAGTACTTC. Translation gives CASSFGWGDEQYF.

V gene TRBV29-1 combines with J gene TRBJ1-2; TRBD1 aligns across 8 bases. CDR3 length: 15 amino acids. Trimming cost V 8 bases and J 7 bases; bases outside gene matches: 18. CDR1 is SQVTM, CDR2 ANQGSEA, per germline. CDR3 sequence reads: CSPPTRDHRGIGYTF. The CDR3 bases are TGCAGCCCCCCCACCCGTGATCACAGGGGGATTGGCTACACCTTC.

This chain joins TRBV11-2 and TRBJ2-1, with 8 bases fitting TRBD1. Germline V gene lookup returns CDR1 SGHAT and CDR2 FQNNGV. V shed 2 bases and J 6 bases; nucleotides not matched to a gene: 15. There are 18 residues in the CDR3. The CDR3 bases are TGTGCCAGCAGCTTAACCCATTCGGGGACAGGTGGGGCCAATGAGCAGTTCTTC. Translation: CASSLTHSGTGGANEQFF.

On this clone itself: Different DNA sequences within this sample yield the same CDR3. V and J are TRBV28 and TRBJ1-2; 8 nucleotides agree with TRBD1. J was trimmed by 2 bases and V by 4 bases; bases with no gene match: 3. The germline V gene has CDR1 MDHEN and CDR2 SYDVKM. This CDR3 spans 14 amino acids. As DNA, the CDR3 is TGTGCCAGCAGTTCCGGGACAGGAAACTATGGCTACACCTTC. Translation gives CASSSGTGNYGYTF.

The chain carries TRBV5-1 and TRBJ2-3, with 7 bases fitting TRBD1. Losses at the gene ends were 4 bases for V and 2 bases for J; bases not matched to a gene: 4. This CDR3 contains 14 residues. The germline V gene has CDR1 SGHRS and CDR2 YFSETQ. The CDR3 loop is CASSPGQTTDTQYF. In DNA, the CDR3 is TGCGCCAGCAGCCCGGGACAGACCACAGATACGCAGTATTTT. The complete variable domain, with remaining parts taken from reference TRBV5-1 and TRBJ2-3, reads KAGVTQTPRYLIKTRGQQVTLSCSPISGHRSVSWYQQTPGQGLQFLFEYFSETQRNKGNFPGRFSGRQFSNSRSEMNVSTLELGDSALYLCASSPGQTTDTQYFGPGTRLTVL.

This clone was counted only a few times. The genes are TRBV2 and TRBJ1-3, with 9 bases aligning to TRBD1. This CDR3 region has 17 residues. Germline-derived CDR1 and CDR2 are SNHLY and FYNNEI. Germline trimming cut 7 bases from V and 0 bases from J; bases unmatched to any gene: 10. In DNA form, the CDR3 reads TGTGCCAGCACCTCCGGGACAGGGCCCATCTCTGGAAACACCATATATTTT. Its translation: CASTSGTGPISGNTIYF.

This clone was picked up a small number of times. The chain is built from TRBV28 and TRBJ1-2; D is undetermined. The CDR3 loop spans 11 amino acids. Germline CDR1 and CDR2: MDHEN and SYDVKM. Trimming shortened V by 8 bases and J by 5 bases, and 9 bases separated the two germline ends. In DNA, the CDR3 is TGTGCCAGCGGAGGGCGTTATGGCTACACCTTC. This gives the protein CASGGRYGYTF.

The CDR3 loop reads CASSLYGQGLAGELFF. CDR3 nucleotides: TGTGCCAGCAGCTTGTATGGGCAGGGCCTAGCCGGGGAGCTGTTTTTT. The chain joins TRBV7-2 to TRBJ2-2, with D possibly matching TRBD1 (5 bases). Germline V gives CDR1 SGHTA, CDR2 FQGNSA. Trimming pared 3 bases from V and 6 bases from J, leaving 17 bases between. CDR3 size: 16 residues.

This chain joins TRBV28 and TRBJ2-2; D call uncertain. Trimming pared 5 bases from V and 4 bases from J, leaving 14 bases between. CDR1 is MDHEN, CDR2 SYDVKM, per germline. The CDR3 spans 15 residues. The CDR3 coding sequence is TGTGCCAGCAGTGGCGCCGGGTGGAGCACCGGGGAGCTGTTTTTT. Its translation: CASSGAGWSTGELFF.

The rearrangement uses TRBV27 and TRBJ1-1; D unclear. CDR1 is MNHEY and CDR2 is SMNVEV in the germline V gene (reference sequence). V was pared by 3 bases and J by 1 base, with 9 bases between. This CDR3 is built from 14 residues. The CDR3 region has the DNA TGTGCCAGCAGTTTCGGCAGGCAGAACACTGAAGCTTTCTTT. This encodes CASSFGRQNTEAFF.

The chain combines TRBV14 with TRBJ2-4; D perhaps matches TRBD1 (5 bases). This CDR3 contains 15 residues. Germline assignment: CDR1 SGHDN and CDR2 FVKESK. Trimming took off 0 bases at V and 8 bases at J, with 14 bases between the two ends. Here the CDR3 DNA reads TGTGCCAGCAGCCAAGATCTGGTAGGGGCACACATTCAGTACTTC. Residues: CASSQDLVGAHIQYF.

Here the CDR3 reads CASSPSGGLGDTEAFF. CDR3 nucleotide sequence: TGTGCCAGCAGCCCATCCGGGGGTTTAGGGGACACTGAAGCTTTCTTT. The gene calls are TRBV5-4 and TRBJ1-1; D possibly corresponds to TRBD1 (5 bases). In germline, CDR1 is SGHNT, CDR2 YYREEE (reference sequence). This CDR3 spans 16 amino acids. V was shortened by 4 bases and J by 3 bases, with 19 bases between the two germline ends.